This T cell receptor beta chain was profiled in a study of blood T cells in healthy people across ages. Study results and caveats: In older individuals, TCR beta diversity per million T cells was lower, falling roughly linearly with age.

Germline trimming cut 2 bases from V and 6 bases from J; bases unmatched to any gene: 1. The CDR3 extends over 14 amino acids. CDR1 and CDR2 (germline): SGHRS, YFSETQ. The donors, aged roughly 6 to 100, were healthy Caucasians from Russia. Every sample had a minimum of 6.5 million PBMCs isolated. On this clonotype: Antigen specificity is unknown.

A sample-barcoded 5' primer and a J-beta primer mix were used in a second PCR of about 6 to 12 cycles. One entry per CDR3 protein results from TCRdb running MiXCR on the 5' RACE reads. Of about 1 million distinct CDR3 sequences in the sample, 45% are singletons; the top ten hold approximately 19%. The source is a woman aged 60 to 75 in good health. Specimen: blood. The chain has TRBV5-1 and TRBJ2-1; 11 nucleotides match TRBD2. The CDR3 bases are TGCGCCAGCAGCTTCGGGACTAGCGGCAATGAGCAGTTCTTC. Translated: CASSFGTSGNEQFF.